This T cell receptor (beta chain) was identified in a study of T cell responses to AZD1222 COVID-19 vaccine. Study in general: Pooling covered second doses at about 4 or about 12 weeks.

Assay: immunoSEQ multiplex PCR; the TCRdb copy retains only in-frame clones and omits some. Here the sample spans about 140,000 clones, roughly 91% being singletons. This clone was observed a few times. The antigen remains undetermined. General study findings and limits: Reportedly, nearly half of unique spike TCRs recognized epitopes outside B.1.351/B.1.1.7 mutations. Only after the peak T cell response were repertoires sampled. Spike-specific TCR breadth and depth were elevated following two AZD1222 doses.

V was pared by 5 bases and J by 0 bases, with 14 bases between. Germline V gene lookup returns CDR1 LNHDA and CDR2 SQIVND (reference sequence). CDR3 length equals 17 residues. This TCR came from an adult in good health. The chain uses TRBV19 and TRBJ2-6; D is unclear. Sequencing used peripheral blood, obtained on day 0 of AZD1222 vaccination. In DNA form, the CDR3 reads TGTGCCAGTAGTCTGACCCCCGAGACCTCTGGGGCCAACGTCCTGACTTTC. Amino acids: CASSLTPETSGANVLTF.